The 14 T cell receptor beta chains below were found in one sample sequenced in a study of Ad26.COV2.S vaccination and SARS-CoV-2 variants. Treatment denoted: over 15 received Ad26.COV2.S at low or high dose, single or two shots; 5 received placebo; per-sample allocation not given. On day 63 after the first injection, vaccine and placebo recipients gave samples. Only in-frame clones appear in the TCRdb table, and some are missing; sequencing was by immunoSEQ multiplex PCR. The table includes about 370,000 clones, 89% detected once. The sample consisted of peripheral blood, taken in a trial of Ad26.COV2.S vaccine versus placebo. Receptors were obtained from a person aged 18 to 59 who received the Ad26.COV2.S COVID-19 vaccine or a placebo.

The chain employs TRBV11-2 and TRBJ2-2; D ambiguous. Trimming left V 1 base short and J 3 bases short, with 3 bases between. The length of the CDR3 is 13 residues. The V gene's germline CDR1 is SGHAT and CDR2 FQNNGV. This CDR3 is CASSLADTGELFF. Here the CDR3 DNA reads TGTGCCAGCAGCTTAGCGGACACCGGGGAGCTGTTTTTT. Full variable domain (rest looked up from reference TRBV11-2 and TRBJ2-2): EAGVAQSPRYKIIEKRQSVAFWCNPISGHATLYWYQQILGQGPKLLIQFQNNGVVDDSQLPKDRFSAERLKGVDSTLKIQPAKLEDSAVYLCASSLADTGELFFGEGSRLTVL.

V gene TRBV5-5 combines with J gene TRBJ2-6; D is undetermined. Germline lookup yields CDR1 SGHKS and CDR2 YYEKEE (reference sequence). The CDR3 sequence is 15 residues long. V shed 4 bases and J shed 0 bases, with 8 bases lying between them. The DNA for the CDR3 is TGTGCCAGCAGCACAAAGAGCTCTGGGGCCAACGTCCTGACTTTC. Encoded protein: CASSTKSSGANVLTF.

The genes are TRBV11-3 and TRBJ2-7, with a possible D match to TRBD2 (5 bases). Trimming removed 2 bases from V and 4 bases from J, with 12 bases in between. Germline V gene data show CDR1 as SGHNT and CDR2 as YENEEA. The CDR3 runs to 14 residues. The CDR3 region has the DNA TGTGCCAGCAGCTTACGGAGGTCTCCTTACGAGCAGTACTTC. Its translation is CASSLRRSPYEQYF.

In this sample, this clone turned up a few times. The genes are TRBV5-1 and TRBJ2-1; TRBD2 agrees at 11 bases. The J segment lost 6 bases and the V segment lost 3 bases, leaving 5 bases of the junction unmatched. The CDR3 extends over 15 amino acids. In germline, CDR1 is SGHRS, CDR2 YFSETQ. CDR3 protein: CASSSLAGGPNEQFF. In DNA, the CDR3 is TGCGCCAGCAGCTCATTAGCGGGAGGGCCCAATGAGCAGTTCTTC.

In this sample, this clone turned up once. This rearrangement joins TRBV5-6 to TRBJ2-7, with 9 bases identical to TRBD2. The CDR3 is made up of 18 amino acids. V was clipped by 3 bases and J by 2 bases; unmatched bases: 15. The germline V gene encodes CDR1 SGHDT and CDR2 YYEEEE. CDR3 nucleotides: TGTGCCAGCAGCTGGGGAGGGCCTGGGACTAGCTACGCCTACGAGCAGTACTTC. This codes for CASSWGGPGTSYAYEQYF.

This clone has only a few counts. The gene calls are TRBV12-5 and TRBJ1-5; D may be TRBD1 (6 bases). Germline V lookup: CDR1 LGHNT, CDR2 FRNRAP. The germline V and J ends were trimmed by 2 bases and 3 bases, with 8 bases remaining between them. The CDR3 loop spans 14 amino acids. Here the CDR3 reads CASGLPGANQPQHF. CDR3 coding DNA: TGTGCTAGTGGTTTGCCAGGGGCCAATCAGCCCCAGCATTTT. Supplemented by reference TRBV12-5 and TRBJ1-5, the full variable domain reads DARVTQTPRHKVTEMGQEVTMRCQPILGHNTVFWYRQTMMQGLELLAYFRNRAPLDDSGMPKDRFSAEMPDATLATLKIQPSEPRDSAVYFCASGLPGANQPQHFGDGTRLSIL.

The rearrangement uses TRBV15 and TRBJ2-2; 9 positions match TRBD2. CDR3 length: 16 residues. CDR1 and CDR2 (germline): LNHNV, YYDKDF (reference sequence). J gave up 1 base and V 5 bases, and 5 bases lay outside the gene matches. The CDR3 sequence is CATSPSSGKNTGELFF. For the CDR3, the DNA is TGTGCCACCAGCCCGTCTAGCGGGAAGAACACCGGGGAGCTGTTTTTT. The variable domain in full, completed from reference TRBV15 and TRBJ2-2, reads DAMVIQNPRYQVTQFGKPVTLSCSQTLNHNVMYWYQQKSSQAPKLLFHYYDKDFNNEADTPDNFQSRRPNTSFCFLDIRSPGLGDTAMYLCATSPSSGKNTGELFFGEGSRLTVL.

CDR3 region: CASIAGLQETQYF. The CDR3 DNA follows: TGTGCCAGCATCGCAGGGCTCCAAGAGACCCAGTACTTC. This chain uses TRBV28 with TRBJ2-5; possibly TRBD1 for D (5 bases). V was pared by 7 bases and J by 1 base, with 10 bases between. This CDR3 is 13 amino acids long. CDR1 MDHEN and CDR2 SYDVKM come from the germline V gene.

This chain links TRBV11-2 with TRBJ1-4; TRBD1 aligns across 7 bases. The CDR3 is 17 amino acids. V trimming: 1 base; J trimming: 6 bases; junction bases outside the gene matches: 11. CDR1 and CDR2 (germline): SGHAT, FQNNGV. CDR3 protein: CASSLGSLGQIYEKLFF. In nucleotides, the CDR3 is TGTGCCAGCAGCTTAGGGTCCTTGGGACAGATCTATGAAAAACTGTTTTTT.

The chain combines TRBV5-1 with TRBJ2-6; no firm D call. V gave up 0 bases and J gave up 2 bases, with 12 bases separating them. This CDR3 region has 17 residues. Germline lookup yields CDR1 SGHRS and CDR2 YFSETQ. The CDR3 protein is CASSLGPNYAGANVLTF. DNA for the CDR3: TGCGCCAGCAGCTTGGGTCCAAATTACGCTGGGGCCAACGTCCTGACTTTC. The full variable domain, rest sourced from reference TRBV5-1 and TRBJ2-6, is KAGVTQTPRYLIKTRGQQVTLSCSPISGHRSVSWYQQTPGQGLQFLFEYFSETQRNKGNFPGRFSGRQFSNSRSEMNVSTLELGDSALYLCASSLGPNYAGANVLTFGAGSRLTVL.

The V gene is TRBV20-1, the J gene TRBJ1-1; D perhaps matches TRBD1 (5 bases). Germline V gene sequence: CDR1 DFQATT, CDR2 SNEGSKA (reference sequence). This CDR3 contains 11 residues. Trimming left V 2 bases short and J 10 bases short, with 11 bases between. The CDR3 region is CSARQGEGAFF. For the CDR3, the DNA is TGCAGTGCTAGACAGGGAGAGGGAGCTTTCTTT.

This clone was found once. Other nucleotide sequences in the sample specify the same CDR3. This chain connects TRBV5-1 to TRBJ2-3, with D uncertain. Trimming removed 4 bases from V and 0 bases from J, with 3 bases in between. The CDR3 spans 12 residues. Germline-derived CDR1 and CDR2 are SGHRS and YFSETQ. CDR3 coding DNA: TGCGCCAGCAGCCGCAGCACAGATACGCAGTATTTT. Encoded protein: CASSRSTDTQYF. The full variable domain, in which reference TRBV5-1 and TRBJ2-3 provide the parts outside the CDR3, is KAGVTQTPRYLIKTRGQQVTLSCSPISGHRSVSWYQQTPGQGLQFLFEYFSETQRNKGNFPGRFSGRQFSNSRSEMNVSTLELGDSALYLCASSRSTDTQYFGPGTRLTVL.

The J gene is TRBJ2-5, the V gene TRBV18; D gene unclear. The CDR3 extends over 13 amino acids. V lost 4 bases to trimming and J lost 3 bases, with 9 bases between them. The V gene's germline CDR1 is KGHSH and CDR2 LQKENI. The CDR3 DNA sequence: TGTGCCAGCTCACGAGGCTACGAAGAGACCCAGTACTTC. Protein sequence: CASSRGYEETQYF. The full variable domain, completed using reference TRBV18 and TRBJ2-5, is NAGVMQNPRHLVRRRGQEARLRCSPMKGHSHVYWYRQLPEEGLKFMVYLQKENIIDESGMPKERFSAEFPKEGPSILRIQQVVRGDSAAYFCASSRGYEETQYFGPGTRLLVL.

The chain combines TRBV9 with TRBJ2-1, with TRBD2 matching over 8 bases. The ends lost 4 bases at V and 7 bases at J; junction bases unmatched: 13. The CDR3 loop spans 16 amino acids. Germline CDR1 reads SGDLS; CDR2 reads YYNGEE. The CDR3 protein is CASSPLAGTGRNEQFF. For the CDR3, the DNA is TGTGCCAGCAGCCCCTTAGCGGGAACGGGGAGGAATGAGCAGTTCTTC.